These 12 T cell receptor beta chains originate from one sample sequenced in a study of response to subunit inactivated influenza vaccine. From the RT-PCR reads, TCRdb called clonotypes with MiXCR, one entry per CDR3 protein. Among about 700,000 distinct CDR3 sequences listed, approximately 13% were seen once. The sample here was PBMCs from blood, taken 14 to 15 days before vaccination. These receptors all stem from a man aged 45-65 years who received an inactivated influenza vaccine.

V is TRBV21-1 and J is TRBJ1-1. TRBV21-1 is listed as a pseudogene. The CDR3 has 10 residues. In DNA form, the CDR3 reads TGTGCCAGCAGCAGAACTGAAGCTTTCTTT. As protein: CASSRTEAFF.

This clonotype was found many times. As DNA, the CDR3 is TGCGCCAGCAGCCCTACCGGCAAAGCGTATGAGCAGTTCTTC. This gives the protein CASSPTGKAYEQFF. This chain joins TRBV5-1 and TRBJ2-1; D remains ambiguous. The germline CDR1 and CDR2 sequences are SGHRS and YFSETQ. CDR3 length: 14 residues. V was clipped by 4 bases and J by 8 bases, with 16 bases between them. The whole variable domain, filled in from reference TRBV5-1 and TRBJ2-1, reads KAGVTQTPRYLIKTRGQQVTLSCSPISGHRSVSWYQQTPGQGLQFLFEYFSETQRNKGNFPGRFSGRQFSNSRSEMNVSTLELGDSALYLCASSPTGKAYEQFFGPGTRLTVL.

Comment on this clonotype: The junction differs from germline at one of its ends, possibly a read error. CDR3 region: CSVTQAYEQYF. DNA of the CDR3: TGCAGTGTCACTCAGGCCTATGAGCAGTACTTC. The chain joins TRBV20-1 to TRBJ2-7; D is unresolved. The CDR3 consists of 11 residues. The V gene's germline CDR1 is DFQATT and CDR2 SNEGSKA (reference sequence).

J is TRBJ1-5 and V is TRBV28, with 8 nucleotides matching TRBD1. With 8 bases clipped from V and 7 bases from J, the junction kept 16 bases outside the gene matches. CDR3 length: 16 residues. Germline values: CDR1 MDHEN, CDR2 SYDVKM. The CDR3: CASASSGAGGSQPQHF. The DNA for the CDR3 is TGTGCCAGCGCTAGTAGTGGGGCAGGGGGCTCCCAGCCCCAGCATTTT. The full variable domain, its missing parts supplied by reference TRBV28 and TRBJ1-5, is DVKVTQSSRYLVKRTGEKVFLECVQDMDHENMFWYRQDPGLGLRLIYFSYDVKMKEKGDIPEGYSVSREKKERFSLILESASTNQTSMYLCASASSGAGGSQPQHFGDGTRLSIL.

This clonotype was detected only a few times. The chain is built from TRBV5-1 and TRBJ1-4, with D possibly being TRBD1 (5 bases). V lost 2 bases to trimming and J lost 0 bases, with 8 bases between them. The CDR3 loop spans 15 amino acids. Germline CDR1 SGHRS, CDR2 YFSETQ. CDR3 residues: CASSLKQATNEKLFF. The DNA for the CDR3 is TGCGCCAGCAGCTTAAAACAGGCAACTAATGAAAAACTGTTTTTT.

This clonotype has at least ten counts. The chain employs TRBV20-1 and TRBJ1-2; D uncertain. Per the germline V gene, CDR1 is DFQATT and CDR2 is SNEGSKA (reference sequence). The germline V and J ends were trimmed by 0 bases and 2 bases, with 13 bases remaining between them. There are 15 residues in the CDR3. The CDR3 DNA reads as TGCAGTGCTAGAGATAGCCGGACGGTCAACTATGGCTACACCTTC. This codes for CSARDSRTVNYGYTF.

The V call is TRBV30, the J call TRBJ2-7; 7 bases are a match to TRBD1. The CDR3 contains 13 residues. The germline V gene encodes CDR1 GTSNPN and CDR2 SVGIG (reference sequence). The CDR3 sequence is CATRGAGGYEQYF. CDR3 in DNA: TGTGCAACGAGAGGGGCAGGGGGCTACGAGCAGTACTTC. The variable domain in full, completed from reference TRBV30 and TRBJ2-7, reads SQTIHQWPATLVQPVGSPLSLECTVEGTSNPNLYWYRQAAGRGLQLLFYSVGIGQISSEVPQNLSASRPQDRQFILSSKKLLLSDSGFYLCATRGAGGYEQYFGPGTRLTVT.

This clonotype was recorded at least ten times. This chain links TRBV7-3 with TRBJ2-2; D is possibly TRBD2 (5 bases). The V end lost 5 bases, the J end lost 0 bases, and 7 bases lay between the germline ends. CDR3 size: 14 residues. From germline, CDR1 is SGHTA and CDR2 FQGTGA. The CDR3 DNA sequence: TGTGCCAGCAGCCCCGGGACGAACACCGGGGAGCTGTTTTTT. This sequence encodes CASSPGTNTGELFF.

The chain is built from TRBV15 and TRBJ1-1; D remains unclear. The CDR3 is 14 residues long. CDR1 and CDR2 from the germline V gene are LNHNV and YYDKDF (reference sequence). The V gene lost 1 base and the J gene lost 2 bases, with 8 bases spanning the gap. CDR3 sequence: CATSRVGSNTEAFF. CDR3 nucleotides: TGTGCCACCAGCAGAGTTGGCAGCAACACTGAAGCTTTCTTT.

This clonotype occurred a few times. V gene TRBV14 combines with J gene TRBJ2-7; 7 nucleotides line up with TRBD2. CDR1 and CDR2 from the germline V gene are SGHDN and FVKESK. V was pared by 0 bases and J by 6 bases, with 8 bases of the junction left unmatched. This CDR3 spans 15 amino acids. The CDR3 sequence is CASSQDWGRAGEQYF. The CDR3 DNA sequence: TGTGCCAGCAGCCAAGATTGGGGGAGGGCTGGCGAGCAGTACTTC.

This chain uses TRBV7-9 with TRBJ2-1, with TRBD2 identical over 7 bases. Germline CDR1 reads SEHNR; CDR2 reads FQNEAQ (reference sequence). With 5 bases clipped from V and 4 bases from J, the junction kept 11 bases outside the gene matches. The CDR3 has 16 amino acids. The CDR3 here is CASSPSRDYYYNEQFF. The CDR3 DNA reads TGTGCCAGCAGCCCCAGCCGGGACTACTATTACAATGAGCAGTTCTTC.

The chain uses TRBV10-3 and TRBJ1-1; tentatively, D is TRBD1 (5 bases). Germline CDR1 reads ENHRY; CDR2 reads SYGVKD. The CDR3 totals 14 residues. Trimming removed 0 bases from V and 4 bases from J, with 9 bases in between. CDR3 region: CAISESVGVTEAFF. In DNA, the CDR3 is TGTGCCATCAGTGAGTCCGTGGGGGTCACTGAAGCTTTCTTT.